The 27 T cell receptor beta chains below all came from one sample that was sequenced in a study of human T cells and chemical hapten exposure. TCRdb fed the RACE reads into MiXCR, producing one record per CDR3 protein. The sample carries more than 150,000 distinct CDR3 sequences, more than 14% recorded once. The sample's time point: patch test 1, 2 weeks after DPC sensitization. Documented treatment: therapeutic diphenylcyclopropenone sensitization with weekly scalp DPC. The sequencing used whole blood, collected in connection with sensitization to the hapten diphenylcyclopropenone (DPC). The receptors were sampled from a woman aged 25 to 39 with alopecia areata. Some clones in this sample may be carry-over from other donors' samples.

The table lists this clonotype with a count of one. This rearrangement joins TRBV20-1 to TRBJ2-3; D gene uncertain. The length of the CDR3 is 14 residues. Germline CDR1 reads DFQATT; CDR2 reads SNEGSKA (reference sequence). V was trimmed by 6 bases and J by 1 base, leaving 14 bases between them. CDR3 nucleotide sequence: TGCAGTGCCCAAGTGACGGGCCGCACAGATACGCAGTATTTT. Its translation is CSAQVTGRTDTQYF.

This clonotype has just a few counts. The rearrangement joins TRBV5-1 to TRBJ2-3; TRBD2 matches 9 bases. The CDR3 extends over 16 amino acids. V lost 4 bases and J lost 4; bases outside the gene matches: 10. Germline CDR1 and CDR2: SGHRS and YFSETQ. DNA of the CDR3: TGCGCCAGCAGCGCTGACCGCGGGGGGGAAGCAGATACGCAGTATTTT. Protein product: CASSADRGGEADTQYF.

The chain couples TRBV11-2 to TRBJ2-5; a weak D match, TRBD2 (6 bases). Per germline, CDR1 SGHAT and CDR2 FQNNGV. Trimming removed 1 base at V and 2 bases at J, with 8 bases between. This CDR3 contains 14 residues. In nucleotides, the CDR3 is TGTGCCAGCAGCTTAGCGGGACTTCAAGAGACCCAGTACTTC. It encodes CASSLAGLQETQYF.

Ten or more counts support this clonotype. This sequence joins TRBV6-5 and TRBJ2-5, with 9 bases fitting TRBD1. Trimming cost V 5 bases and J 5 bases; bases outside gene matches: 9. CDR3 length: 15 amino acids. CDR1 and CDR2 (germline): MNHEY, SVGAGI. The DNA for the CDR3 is TGTGCCAGCAGTGGAACCGGGACAGGGAAGGAGACCCAGTACTTC. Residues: CASSGTGTGKETQYF.

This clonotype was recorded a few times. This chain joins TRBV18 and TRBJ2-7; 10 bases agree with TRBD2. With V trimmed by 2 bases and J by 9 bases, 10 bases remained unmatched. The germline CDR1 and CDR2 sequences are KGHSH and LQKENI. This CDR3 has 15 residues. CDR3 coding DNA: TGTGCCAGCTCACCAACTAGCGGGGATGGTTGGTGGCAGTACTTC. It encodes CASSPTSGDGWWQYF.

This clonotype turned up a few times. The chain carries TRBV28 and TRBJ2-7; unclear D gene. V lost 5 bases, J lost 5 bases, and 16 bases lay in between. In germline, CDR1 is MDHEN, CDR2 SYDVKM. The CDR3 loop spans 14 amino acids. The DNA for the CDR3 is TGTGCCAGCAGTGAAGTCAGGCCAGTCCACGAGCAGTACTTC. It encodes CASSEVRPVHEQYF.

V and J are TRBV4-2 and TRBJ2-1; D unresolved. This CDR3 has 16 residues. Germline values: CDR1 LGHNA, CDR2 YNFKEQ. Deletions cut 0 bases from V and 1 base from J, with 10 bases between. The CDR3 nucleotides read TGTGCCAGCAGCCAAGAAGGCAGCAGATCCTACAATGAGCAGTTCTTC. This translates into CASSQEGSRSYNEQFF.

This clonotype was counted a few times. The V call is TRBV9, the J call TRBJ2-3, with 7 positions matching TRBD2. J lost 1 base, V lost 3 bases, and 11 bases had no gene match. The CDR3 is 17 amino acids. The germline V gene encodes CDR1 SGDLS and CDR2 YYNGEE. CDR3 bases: TGTGCCAGCAGCGCCACGGCCGGGCTAGCGGGCACAGATACGCAGTATTTT. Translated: CASSATAGLAGTDTQYF.

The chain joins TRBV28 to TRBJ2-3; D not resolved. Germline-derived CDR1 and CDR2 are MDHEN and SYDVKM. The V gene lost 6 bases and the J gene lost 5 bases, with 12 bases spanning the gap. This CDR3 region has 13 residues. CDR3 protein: CASSLQGIDTQYF. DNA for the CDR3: TGTGCCAGCAGCCTCCAAGGAATAGATACGCAGTATTTT.

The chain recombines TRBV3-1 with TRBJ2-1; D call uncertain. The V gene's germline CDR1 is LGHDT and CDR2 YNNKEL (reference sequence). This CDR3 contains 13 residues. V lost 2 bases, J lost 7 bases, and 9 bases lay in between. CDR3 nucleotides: TGTGCCAGCAGCCAACGTCCCGCTAATGAGCAGTTCTTC. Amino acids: CASSQRPANEQFF.

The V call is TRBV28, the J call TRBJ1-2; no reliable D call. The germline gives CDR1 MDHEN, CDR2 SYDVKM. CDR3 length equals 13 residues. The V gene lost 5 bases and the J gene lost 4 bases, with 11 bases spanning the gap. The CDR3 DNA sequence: TGTGCCAGCAGTCCCCGCGTGGCCTATGGCTACACCTTC. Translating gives CASSPRVAYGYTF.

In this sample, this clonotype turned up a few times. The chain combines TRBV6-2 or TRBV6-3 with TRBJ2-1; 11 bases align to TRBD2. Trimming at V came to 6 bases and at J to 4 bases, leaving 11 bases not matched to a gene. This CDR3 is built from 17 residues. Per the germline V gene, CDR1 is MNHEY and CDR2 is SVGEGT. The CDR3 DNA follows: TGTGCCAGCAGCCGTCGGCTAGCGGGAGGAAATTACAATGAGCAGTTCTTC. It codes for CASSRRLAGGNYNEQFF.

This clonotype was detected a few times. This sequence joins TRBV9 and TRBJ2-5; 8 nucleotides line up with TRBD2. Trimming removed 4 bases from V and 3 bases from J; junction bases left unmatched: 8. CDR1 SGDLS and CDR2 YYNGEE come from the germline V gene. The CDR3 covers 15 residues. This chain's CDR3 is CASSPWREAKETQYF. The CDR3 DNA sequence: TGTGCCAGCAGCCCGTGGCGGGAGGCCAAAGAGACCCAGTACTTC. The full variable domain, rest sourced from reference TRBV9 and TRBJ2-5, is DSGVTQTPKHLITATGQRVTLRCSPRSGDLSVYWYQQSLDQGLQFLIQYYNGEERAKGNILERFSAQQFPDLHSELNLSSLELGDSALYFCASSPWREAKETQYFGPGTRLLVL.

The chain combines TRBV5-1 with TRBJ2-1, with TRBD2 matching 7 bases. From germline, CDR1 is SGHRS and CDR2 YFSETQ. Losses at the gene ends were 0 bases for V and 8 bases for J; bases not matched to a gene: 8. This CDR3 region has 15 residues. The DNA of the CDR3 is TGCGCCAGCAGCTTGGGACTAGCTTCCCCCGATGAGCAGTTCTTC. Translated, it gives CASSLGLASPDEQFF.

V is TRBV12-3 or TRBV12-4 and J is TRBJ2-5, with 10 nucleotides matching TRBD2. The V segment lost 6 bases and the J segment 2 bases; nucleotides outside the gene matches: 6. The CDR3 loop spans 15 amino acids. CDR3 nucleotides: TGTGCCAGCAGCTCAATAGCGGGAGGTCAAGAGACCCAGTACTTC. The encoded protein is CASSSIAGGQETQYF.

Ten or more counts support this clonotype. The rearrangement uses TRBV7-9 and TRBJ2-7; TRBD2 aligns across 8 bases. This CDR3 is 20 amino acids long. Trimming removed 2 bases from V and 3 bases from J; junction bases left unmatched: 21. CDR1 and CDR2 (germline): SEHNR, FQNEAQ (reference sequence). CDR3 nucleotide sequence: TGTGCCAGCAGCTTATTGGTTCCGGGAGTGACCGGGACTAGTAGCTACGAGCAGTACTTC. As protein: CASSLLVPGVTGTSSYEQYF.

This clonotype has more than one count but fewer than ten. For the CDR3, the DNA is TGCAGTGGCTCGTCAGATTCGAACACCGGGGAGCTGTTTTTT. It is translated as CSGSSDSNTGELFF. The gene calls are TRBV20-1 and TRBJ2-2; D call uncertain. From germline, CDR1 is DFQATT and CDR2 SNEGSKA (reference sequence). V shed 7 bases and J shed 0 bases, with 12 bases lying between them. The CDR3 covers 14 residues.

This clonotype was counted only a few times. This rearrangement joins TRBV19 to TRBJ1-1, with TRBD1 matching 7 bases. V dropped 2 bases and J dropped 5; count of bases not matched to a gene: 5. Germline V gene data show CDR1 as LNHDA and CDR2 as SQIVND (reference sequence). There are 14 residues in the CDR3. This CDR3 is CASSIRQGGTEAFF. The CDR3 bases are TGTGCCAGTAGTATAAGACAGGGAGGAACTGAAGCTTTCTTT.

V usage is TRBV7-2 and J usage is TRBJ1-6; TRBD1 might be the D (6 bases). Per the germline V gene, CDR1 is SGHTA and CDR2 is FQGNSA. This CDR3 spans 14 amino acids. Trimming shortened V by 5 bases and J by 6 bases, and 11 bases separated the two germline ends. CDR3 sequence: CASSPMDSNSPLHF. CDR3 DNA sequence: TGTGCCAGCAGCCCTATGGACAGTAATTCACCCCTCCACTTT.

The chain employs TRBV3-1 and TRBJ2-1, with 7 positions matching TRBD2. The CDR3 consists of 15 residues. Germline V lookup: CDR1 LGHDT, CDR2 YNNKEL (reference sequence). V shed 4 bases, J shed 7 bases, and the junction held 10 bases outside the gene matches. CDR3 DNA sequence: TGTGCCAGCAGCCTCGGGGAGGTAGCGGGTAATGAGCAGTTCTTC. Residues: CASSLGEVAGNEQFF.

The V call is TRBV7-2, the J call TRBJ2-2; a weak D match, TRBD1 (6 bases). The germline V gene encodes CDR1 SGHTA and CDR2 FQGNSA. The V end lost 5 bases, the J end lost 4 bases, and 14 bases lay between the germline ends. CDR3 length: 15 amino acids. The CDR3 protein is CASSPGQRRTGELFF. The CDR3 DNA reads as TGTGCCAGCAGCCCGGGACAAAGACGCACCGGGGAGCTGTTTTTT. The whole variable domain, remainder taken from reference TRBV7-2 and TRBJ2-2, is GAGVSQSPSNKVTEKGKDVELRCDPISGHTALYWYRQSLGQGLEFLIYFQGNSAPDKSGLPSDRFSAERTGGSVSTLTIQRTQQEDSAVYLCASSPGQRRTGELFFGEGSRLTVL.

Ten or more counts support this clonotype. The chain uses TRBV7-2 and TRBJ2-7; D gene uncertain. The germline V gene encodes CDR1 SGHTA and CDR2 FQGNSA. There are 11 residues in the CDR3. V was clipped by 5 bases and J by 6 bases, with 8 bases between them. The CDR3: CASSAPGEQYF. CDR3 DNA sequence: TGTGCCAGCAGCGCCCCGGGCGAGCAGTACTTC.

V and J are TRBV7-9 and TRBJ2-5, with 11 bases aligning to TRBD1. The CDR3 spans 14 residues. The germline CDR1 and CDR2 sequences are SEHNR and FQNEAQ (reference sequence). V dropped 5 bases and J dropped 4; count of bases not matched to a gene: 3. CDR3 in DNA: TGTGCCAGCAGCCCGGGACAGGGGGGAGAGACCCAGTACTTC. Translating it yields CASSPGQGGETQYF.

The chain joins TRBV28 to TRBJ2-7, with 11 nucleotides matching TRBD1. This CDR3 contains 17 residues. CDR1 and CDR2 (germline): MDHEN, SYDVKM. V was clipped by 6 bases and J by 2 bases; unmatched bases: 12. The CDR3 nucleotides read TGTGCCAGCAGCCCCATCCGGGACAGGGGGTTCCCCTACGAGCAGTACTTC. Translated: CASSPIRDRGFPYEQYF.

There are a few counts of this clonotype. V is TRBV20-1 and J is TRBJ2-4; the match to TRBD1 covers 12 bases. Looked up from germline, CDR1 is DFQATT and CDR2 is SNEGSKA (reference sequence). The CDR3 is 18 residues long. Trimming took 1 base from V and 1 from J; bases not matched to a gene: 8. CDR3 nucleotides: TGCAGTGCTAGAGCCGGGACAGGGGGCTTCGGCGCCAAAAACATTCAGTACTTC. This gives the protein CSARAGTGGFGAKNIQYF.

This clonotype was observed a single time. The CDR3 protein is CAWSVYADTQYF. Here the CDR3 DNA reads TGTGCCTGGAGTGTATACGCAGATACGCAGTATTTT. The chain employs TRBV30 and TRBJ2-3, with no clear D. Trimming stripped 0 bases from V and 4 bases from J, with 5 bases between. This CDR3 region has 12 residues. Germline V CDR1 and CDR2: GTSNPN, SVGIG (reference sequence).

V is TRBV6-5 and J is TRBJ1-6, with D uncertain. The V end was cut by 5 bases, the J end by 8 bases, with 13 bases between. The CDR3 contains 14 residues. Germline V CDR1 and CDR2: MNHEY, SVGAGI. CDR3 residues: CASSKWNPHSPLHF. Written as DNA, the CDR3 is TGTGCCAGCAGTAAATGGAACCCGCATTCACCCCTCCACTTT.